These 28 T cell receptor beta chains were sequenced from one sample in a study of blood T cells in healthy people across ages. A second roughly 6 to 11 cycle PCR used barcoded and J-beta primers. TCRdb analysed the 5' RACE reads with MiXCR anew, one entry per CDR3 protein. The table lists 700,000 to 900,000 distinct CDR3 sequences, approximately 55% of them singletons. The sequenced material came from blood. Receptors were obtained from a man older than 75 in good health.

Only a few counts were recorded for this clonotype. The CDR3 nucleotides read TGCAGCGCCTCCAGGGGTAGCGAGACCCAGTACTTC. Residues: CSASRGSETQYF. The chain joins TRBV29-1 to TRBJ2-5; TRBD1 might be the D (6 bases). The CDR3 covers 12 residues. Deletions cut 7 bases from V and 5 bases from J, with 14 bases between. Germline CDR1 and CDR2: SQVTM and ANQGSEA.

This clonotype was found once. CDR3 nucleotides: TGTGCCAGCAGCAGGCAATTCCCTAGCAATCAGCCCCAGCATTTT. The encoded protein is CASSRQFPSNQPQHF. V and J are TRBV27 and TRBJ1-5; D not resolved. V was clipped by 6 bases and J by 0 bases, with 12 bases between them. This CDR3 comprises 15 residues. From germline, CDR1 is MNHEY and CDR2 SMNVEV (reference sequence).

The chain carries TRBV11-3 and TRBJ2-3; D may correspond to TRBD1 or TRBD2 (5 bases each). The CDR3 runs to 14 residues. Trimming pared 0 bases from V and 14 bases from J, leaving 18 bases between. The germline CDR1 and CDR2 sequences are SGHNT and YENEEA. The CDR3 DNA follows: TGTGCCAGCAGCTTAGATTCGTTGAGGGGCCCACCGTATTTT. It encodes CASSLDSLRGPPYF.

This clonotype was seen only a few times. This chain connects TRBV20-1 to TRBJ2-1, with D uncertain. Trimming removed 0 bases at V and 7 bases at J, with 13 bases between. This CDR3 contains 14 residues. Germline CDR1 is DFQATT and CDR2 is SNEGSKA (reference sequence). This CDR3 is CSARDRVVGNEQFF. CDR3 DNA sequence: TGCAGTGCTAGAGATAGGGTTGTGGGGAATGAGCAGTTCTTC.

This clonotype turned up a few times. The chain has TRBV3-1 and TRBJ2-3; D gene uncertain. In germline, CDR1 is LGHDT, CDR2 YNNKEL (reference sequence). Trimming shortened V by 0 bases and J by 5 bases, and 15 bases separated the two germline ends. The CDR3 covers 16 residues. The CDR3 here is CASSQDGGPRGDTQYF. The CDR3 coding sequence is TGTGCCAGCAGCCAAGACGGTGGTCCAAGAGGAGATACGCAGTATTTT.

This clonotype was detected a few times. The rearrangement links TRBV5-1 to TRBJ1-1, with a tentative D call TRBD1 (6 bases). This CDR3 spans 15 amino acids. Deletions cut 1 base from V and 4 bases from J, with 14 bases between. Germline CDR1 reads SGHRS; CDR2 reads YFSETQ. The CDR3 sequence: CASSLRGVRGTEAFF. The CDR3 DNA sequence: TGCGCCAGCAGCTTGAGGGGGGTGAGGGGCACTGAAGCTTTCTTT.

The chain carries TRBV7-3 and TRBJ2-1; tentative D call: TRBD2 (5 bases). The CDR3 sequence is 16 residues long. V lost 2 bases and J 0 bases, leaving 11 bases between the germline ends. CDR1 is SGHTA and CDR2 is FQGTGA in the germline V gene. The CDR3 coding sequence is TGTGCCAGCAGCTTATTTGGCGGGCTCTCCTACAATGAGCAGTTCTTC. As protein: CASSLFGGLSYNEQFF. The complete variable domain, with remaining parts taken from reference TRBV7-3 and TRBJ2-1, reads GAGVSQTPSNKVTEKGKYVELRCDPISGHTALYWYRQSLGQGPEFLIYFQGTGAADDSGLPNDRFFAVRPEGSVSTLKIQRTERGDSAVYLCASSLFGGLSYNEQFFGPGTRLTVL.

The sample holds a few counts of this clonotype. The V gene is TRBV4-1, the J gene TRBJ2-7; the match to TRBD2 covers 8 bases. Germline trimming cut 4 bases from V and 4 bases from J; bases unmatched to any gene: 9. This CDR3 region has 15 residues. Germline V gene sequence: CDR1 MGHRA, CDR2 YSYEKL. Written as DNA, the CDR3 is TGCGCCAGCAGCCTGGGACTAGTCGGGGTTTACGAGCAGTACTTC. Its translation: CASSLGLVGVYEQYF.

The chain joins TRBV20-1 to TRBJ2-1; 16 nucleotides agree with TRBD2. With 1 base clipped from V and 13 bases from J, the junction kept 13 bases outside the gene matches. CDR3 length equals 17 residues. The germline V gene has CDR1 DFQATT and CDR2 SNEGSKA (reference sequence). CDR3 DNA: TGCAGTGCTAGAGTAGCCGGGACTAGCGGGAGGGGGGAGACCCAGTTCTTC. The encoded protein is CSARVAGTSGRGETQFF.

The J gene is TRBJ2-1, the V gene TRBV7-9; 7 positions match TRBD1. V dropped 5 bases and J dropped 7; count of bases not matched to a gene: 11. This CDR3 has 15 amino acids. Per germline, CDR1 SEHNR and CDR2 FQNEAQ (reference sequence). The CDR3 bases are TGTGCCAGCAGCCCCCGCGGACAGGCTACTAATGAGCAGTTCTTC. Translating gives CASSPRGQATNEQFF.

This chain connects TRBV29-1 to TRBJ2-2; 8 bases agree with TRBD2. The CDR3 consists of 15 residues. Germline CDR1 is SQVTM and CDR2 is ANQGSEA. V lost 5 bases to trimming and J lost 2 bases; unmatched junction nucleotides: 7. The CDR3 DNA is TGCAGCGTTCAAAGACTAGCGCTAAACACCGGGGAGCTGTTTTTT. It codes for CSVQRLALNTGELFF.

The CDR3: CASSRLRGGTGGSSNQPQHF. DNA for the CDR3: TGTGCCAGCAGCCGCCTGCGGGGTGGGACAGGGGGATCGAGCAATCAGCCCCAGCATTTT. V and J are TRBV6-1 and TRBJ1-5, with 11 bases matching TRBD1. With 6 bases clipped from V and 1 base from J, the junction kept 17 bases outside the gene matches. The CDR3 has 20 amino acids. The germline CDR1 and CDR2 sequences are MNHNS and SASEGT.

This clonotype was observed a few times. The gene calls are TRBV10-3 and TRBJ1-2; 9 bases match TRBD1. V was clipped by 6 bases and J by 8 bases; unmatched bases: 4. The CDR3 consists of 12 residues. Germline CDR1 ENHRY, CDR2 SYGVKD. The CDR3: CAIRGQGNGYTF. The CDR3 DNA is TGTGCCATCAGGGGACAGGGTAACGGCTACACCTTC.

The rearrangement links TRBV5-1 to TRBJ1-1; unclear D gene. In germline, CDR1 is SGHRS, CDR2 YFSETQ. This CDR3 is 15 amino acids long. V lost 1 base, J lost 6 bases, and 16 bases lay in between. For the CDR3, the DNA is TGCGCCAGCAGCTTGTGGGCTCCCCCTCAATCTGAAGCTTTCTTT. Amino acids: CASSLWAPPQSEAFF.

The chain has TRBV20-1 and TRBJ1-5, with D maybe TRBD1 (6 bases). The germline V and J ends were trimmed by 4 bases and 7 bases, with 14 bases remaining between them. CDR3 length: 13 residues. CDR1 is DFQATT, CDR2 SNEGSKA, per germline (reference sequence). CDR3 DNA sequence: TGCAGTGCTATCATACAGGGAATACAGCCCCAGCATTTT. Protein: CSAIIQGIQPQHF.

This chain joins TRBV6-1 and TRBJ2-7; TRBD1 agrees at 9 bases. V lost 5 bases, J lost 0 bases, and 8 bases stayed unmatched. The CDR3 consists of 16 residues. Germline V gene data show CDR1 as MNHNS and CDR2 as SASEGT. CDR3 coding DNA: TGTGCCAGCAGTTTGACCGGGACAGGGTTCTCCTACGAGCAGTACTTC. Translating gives CASSLTGTGFSYEQYF.

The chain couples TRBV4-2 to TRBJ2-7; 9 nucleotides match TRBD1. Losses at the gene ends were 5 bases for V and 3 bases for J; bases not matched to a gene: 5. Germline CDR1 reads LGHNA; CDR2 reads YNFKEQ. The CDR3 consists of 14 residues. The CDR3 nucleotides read TGTGCCAGCAGCACCCGGACAGGGGTCTACGAGCAGTACTTC. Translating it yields CASSTRTGVYEQYF.

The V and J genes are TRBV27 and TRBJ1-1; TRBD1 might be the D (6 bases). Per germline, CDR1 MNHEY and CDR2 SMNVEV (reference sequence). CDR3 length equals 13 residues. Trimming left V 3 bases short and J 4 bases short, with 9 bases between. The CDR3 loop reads CASSFLRGTEAFF. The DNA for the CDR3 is TGTGCCAGCAGTTTCCTCAGGGGCACTGAAGCTTTCTTT.

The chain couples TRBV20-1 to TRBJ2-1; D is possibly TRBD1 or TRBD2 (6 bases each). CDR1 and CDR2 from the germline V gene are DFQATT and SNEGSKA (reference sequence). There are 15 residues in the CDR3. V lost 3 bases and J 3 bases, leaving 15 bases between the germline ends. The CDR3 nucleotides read TGCAGTGCTAGCGCCCCCGGGGGCGGCTACAATGAGCAGTTCTTC. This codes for CSASAPGGGYNEQFF.

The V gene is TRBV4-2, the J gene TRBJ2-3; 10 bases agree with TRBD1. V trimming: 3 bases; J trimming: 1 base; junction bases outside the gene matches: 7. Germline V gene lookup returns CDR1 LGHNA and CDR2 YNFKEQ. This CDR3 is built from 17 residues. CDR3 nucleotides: TGTGCCAGCAGCCAGATCCCCGGGACAGGGGGCACAGATACGCAGTATTTT. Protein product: CASSQIPGTGGTDTQYF.

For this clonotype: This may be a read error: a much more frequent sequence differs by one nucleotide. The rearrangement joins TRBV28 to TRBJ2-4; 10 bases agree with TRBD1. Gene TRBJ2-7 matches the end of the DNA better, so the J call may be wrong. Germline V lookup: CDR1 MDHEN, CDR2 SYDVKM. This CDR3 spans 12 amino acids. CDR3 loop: CASRGQGCEQYF. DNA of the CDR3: TGTGCCAGCAGGGGACAGGGGTGCGAGCAGTACTTC.

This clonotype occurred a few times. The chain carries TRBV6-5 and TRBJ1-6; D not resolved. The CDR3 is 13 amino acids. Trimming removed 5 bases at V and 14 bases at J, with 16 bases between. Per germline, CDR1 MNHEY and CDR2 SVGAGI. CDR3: CASSVAPMYTLHF. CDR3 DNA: TGTGCCAGCAGTGTTGCCCCAATGTACACCCTCCACTTT.

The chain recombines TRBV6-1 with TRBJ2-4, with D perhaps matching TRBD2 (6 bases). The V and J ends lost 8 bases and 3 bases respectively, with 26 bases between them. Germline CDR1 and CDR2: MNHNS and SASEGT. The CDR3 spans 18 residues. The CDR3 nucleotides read TGTGCCAGCCGAGGGGTCCAGCGGGCTAACGGAGGCAAAAACATTCAGTACTTC. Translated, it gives CASRGVQRANGGKNIQYF.

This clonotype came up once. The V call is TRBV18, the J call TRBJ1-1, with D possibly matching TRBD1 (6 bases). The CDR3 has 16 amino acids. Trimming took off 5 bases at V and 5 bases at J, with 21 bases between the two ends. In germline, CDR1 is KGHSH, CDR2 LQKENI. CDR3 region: CASSSSRGAMGTEAFF. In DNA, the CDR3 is TGTGCCAGCTCATCTAGCCGGGGGGCAATGGGTACTGAAGCTTTCTTT.

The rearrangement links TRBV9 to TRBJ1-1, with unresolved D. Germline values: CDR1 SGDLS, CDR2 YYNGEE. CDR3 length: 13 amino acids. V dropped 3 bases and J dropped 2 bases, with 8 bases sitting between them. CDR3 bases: TGTGCCAGCAGCGAGGGCAGCAACACTGAAGCTTTCTTT. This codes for CASSEGSNTEAFF.

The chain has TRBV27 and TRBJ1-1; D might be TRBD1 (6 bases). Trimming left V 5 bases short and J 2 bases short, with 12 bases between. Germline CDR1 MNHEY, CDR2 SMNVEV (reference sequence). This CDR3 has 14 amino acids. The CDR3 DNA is TGTGCCAGCAGTCCCAGGGGCGCCAACACTGAAGCTTTCTTT. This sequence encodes CASSPRGANTEAFF.

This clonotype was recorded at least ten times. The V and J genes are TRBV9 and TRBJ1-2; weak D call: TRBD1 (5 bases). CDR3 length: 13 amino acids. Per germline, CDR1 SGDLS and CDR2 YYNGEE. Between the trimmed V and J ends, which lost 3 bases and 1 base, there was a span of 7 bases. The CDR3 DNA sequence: TGTGCCAGCAGCGCACAGGTTAACTATGGCTACACCTTC. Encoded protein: CASSAQVNYGYTF. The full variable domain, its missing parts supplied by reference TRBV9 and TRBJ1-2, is DSGVTQTPKHLITATGQRVTLRCSPRSGDLSVYWYQQSLDQGLQFLIQYYNGEERAKGNILERFSAQQFPDLHSELNLSSLELGDSALYFCASSAQVNYGYTFGSGTRLTVV.

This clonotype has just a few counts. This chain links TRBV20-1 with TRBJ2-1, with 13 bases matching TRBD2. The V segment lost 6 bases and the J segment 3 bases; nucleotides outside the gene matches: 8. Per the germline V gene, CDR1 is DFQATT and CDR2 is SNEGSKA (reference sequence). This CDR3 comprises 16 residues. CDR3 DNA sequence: TGCAGTGCCGAGACTAGCGGGAGGTCTCTCTACAATGAGCAGTTCTTC. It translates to CSAETSGRSLYNEQFF.